These T cell receptor beta chains were read from a single sample in a study of follicular helper T cells after annual influenza vaccination. Only in-frame clones appear in the TCRdb table, and some are missing; sequencing was by immunoSEQ multiplex PCR. The sample consists of 12,000 or so clones, about 80% of them appearing once. The sample consisted of CXCR5+ CD38- circulating T follicular helper cells from blood, taken on the day of influenza vaccination. These receptors were collected from an adult who received the influenza vaccine. Both conserved end residues are part of each CDR3. The D gene is left open where the match is weak. Expanded clones are given a class, and other clones once, few, many or no size at all.

j_call cdr3_length v_call d_call clone_size cdr3_nt cdr3_aa
TRBJ1-2 15 TRBV28 - - TGTGCCAGCAGTTTACGAATGGGACTTAACTATGGCTACACCTTC CASSLRMGLNYGYTF
TRBJ1-1 14 TRBV6-5 - - TGTGCCAGCAGTTACGATCAATTTAACACTGAAGCTTTCTTT CASSYDQFNTEAFF
TRBJ2-1 18 TRBV5-4 - few TGTGCCAGCATCAGGGGGGGCAGGGCTGGTGCCTCCTACAATGAGCAGTTCTTC CASIRGGRAGASYNEQFF
TRBJ1-1 13 TRBV5-1 - - TGCGCCAGCAGCTTGAACCCGAACACTGAAGCTTTCTTT CASSLNPNTEAFF
TRBJ2-7 14 TRBV27 - - TGTGCCAGCAGTTTAAGGGACGGTCCCTACGAGCAGTACTTC CASSLRDGPYEQYF
TRBJ2-3 18 TRBV9 TRBD2 - TGTGCCAGCAGCCCCGGGACTAGCGGGGGGCGGGACACAGATACGCAGTATTTT CASSPGTSGGRDTDTQYF
TRBJ1-2 13 TRBV28 - - TGTGCCAGCAGATTAACTACAGATTATGGCTACACCTTC CASRLTTDYGYTF
TRBJ1-1 15 TRBV5-1 - - TGCGCCAGCAGCTTGGACATAAACATGAACACTGAAGCTTTCTTT CASSLDINMNTEAFF
TRBJ2-7 17 TRBV5-4 TRBD2 - TGTGCCAGCAGCTTGGGACCCGCTAGCGGGGGGTCCTACGAGCAGTACTTC CASSLGPASGGSYEQYF
TRBJ2-2 14 TRBV5-1 - - TGCGCCAGCCGGTGGGGGCGGGACACCGGGGAGCTGTTTTTT CASRWGRDTGELFF
TRBJ2-1 15 TRBV7-2 TRBD2 - TGTGCCAGCAGCCGAGCGGGGGGGCTCTACAATGAGCAGTTCTTC CASSRAGGLYNEQFF
TRBJ1-2 14 TRBV28 - - TGTGCCAGCAGAACCGGGGGGGTAGTCTATGGCTACACCTTC CASRTGGVVYGYTF
TRBJ1-6 13 TRBV5-6 - few TGTGCCAGCAGCTTGGACAGAAATTCACCCCTCCACTTT CASSLDRNSPLHF
TRBJ2-5 13 TRBV5-1 - - TGCGCCAGCAGTACGGGGTACCAAGAGACCCAGTACTTC CASSTGYQETQYF
TRBJ2-2 14 TRBV27 - - TGTGCCAGCAGTTTATATCGGAACACCGGGGAGCTGTTTTTT CASSLYRNTGELFF
TRBJ2-7 15 TRBV4-3 TRBD2 - TGCGCCAGCAGCCAAGAGGCGGGGGGGAACTACGAGCAGTACTTC CASSQEAGGNYEQYF
TRBJ2-7 14 TRBV5-8 - - TGTGCCAGCAGCTTGGATCAGGGCTCCTACGAGCAGTACTTC CASSLDQGSYEQYF
TRBJ1-1 13 TRBV6-5 TRBD1 - TGTGCCAGCAGCTCGGACAGGGGGACTGAAGCTTTCTTT CASSSDRGTEAFF
TRBJ1-4 14 TRBV7-6 - - TGTGCCAGCAGCTCCCTGCCGGGTAATGAAAAACTGTTTTTT CASSSLPGNEKLFF
TRBJ1-2 14 TRBV5-1 - few TGCGCCAGCAGCTTGGACCCAGGGGCAGGTGGCTACACCTTC CASSLDPGAGGYTF
TRBJ2-1 14 TRBV28 TRBD2 - TGTGCCAGCAGGGGACTAGCGGGGTACAATGAGCAGTTCTTC CASRGLAGYNEQFF
TRBJ1-1 14 TRBV6-4 - few TGTGCCAGCAGTAATAACGGGGAGGGGACTGAAGCTTTCTTT CASSNNGEGTEAFF
TRBJ2-7 15 TRBV7-9 - - TGTGCCAGCAGCTTAGGGGGGCGGAGGGGCTACGAGCAGTACTTC CASSLGGRRGYEQYF
TRBJ1-1 14 TRBV27 - once TGTGCCAGCAGTTTACGTCCTTCGGGCACTGAAGCTTTCTTT CASSLRPSGTEAFF
TRBJ1-3 16 TRBV7-6 TRBD1 - TGTGCCAGCAGCCTAGTACAGGGACAGGGGGGAGACACCATATATTTT CASSLVQGQGGDTIYF
TRBJ1-1 16 TRBV6-5 - - TGTGCCAGCAGTTACTCAGTAGGGGGGGGCAACACTGAAGCTTTCTTT CASSYSVGGGNTEAFF
TRBJ2-7 15 TRBV6-1 - - TGTGCCAGCAGTGAAGTCAGACAGGATTCCTACGAGCAGTACTTC CASSEVRQDSYEQYF
TRBJ2-1 15 TRBV5-4 TRBD2 - TGTGCCAGCAGCTCCCTGACTAGCGGCTACAATGAGCAGTTCTTC CASSSLTSGYNEQFF
TRBJ2-1 15 TRBV7-2 - - TGTGCCAGCAGCTTAGTAATTCGGGGAGACGATGAGCAGTTCTTC CASSLVIRGDDEQFF
TRBJ2-3 15 TRBV7-8 TRBD2 - TGTGCCAGCAGCTTAGTAGGACTAGCAACAGATACGCAGTATTTT CASSLVGLATDTQYF
TRBJ2-7 14 TRBV28 TRBD2 - TGTGCCAGCAGTTTATGGGGGGGGAACTACGAGCAGTACTTC CASSLWGGNYEQYF
TRBJ2-1 15 TRBV18 TRBD2 - TGTGCCAGCTCGGAGATAGCGGGGGGGCCTAATGAGCAGTTCTTC CASSEIAGGPNEQFF
TRBJ2-7 15 TRBV15 TRBD1 - TGTGCCACCAGCAGAGGGGGACAGGGCCGACACGAGCAGTACTTC CATSRGGQGRHEQYF
TRBJ1-5 15 TRBV7-8 TRBD1 - TGTGCCAGCAGTCGCGGACAGGGTAGCAATCAGCCCCAGCATTTT CASSRGQGSNQPQHF
TRBJ1-2 13 TRBV28 TRBD1 - TGTGCCAGCAGTCCAGGGGGCGGATATGGCTACACCTTC CASSPGGGYGYTF
TRBJ1-2 12 TRBV18 TRBD1 few TGTGCCAGCTCAGCTGACAGGGATGGCTACACCTTC CASSADRDGYTF
TRBJ2-1 16 TRBV19 TRBD2 - TGTGCCAGTAGTATTGGGGGGGGGACTTCCCGGAATGAGCAGTTCTTC CASSIGGGTSRNEQFF
TRBJ1-6 16 TRBV6-5 - - TGTGCCAGCAGTTTTAACCGGGAAAGACATAATTCACCCCTCCACTTT CASSFNRERHNSPLHF
TRBJ1-3 14 TRBV10-3 - - TGTGCCATCAGTGAGACTCACGCTGGAAACACCATATATTTT CAISETHAGNTIYF
TRBJ2-3 18 TRBV28 TRBD2 - TGTGCCAGCAGCTCAGATTTTCTGGGACTAGGGGGCACAGATACGCAGTATTTT CASSSDFLGLGGTDTQYF